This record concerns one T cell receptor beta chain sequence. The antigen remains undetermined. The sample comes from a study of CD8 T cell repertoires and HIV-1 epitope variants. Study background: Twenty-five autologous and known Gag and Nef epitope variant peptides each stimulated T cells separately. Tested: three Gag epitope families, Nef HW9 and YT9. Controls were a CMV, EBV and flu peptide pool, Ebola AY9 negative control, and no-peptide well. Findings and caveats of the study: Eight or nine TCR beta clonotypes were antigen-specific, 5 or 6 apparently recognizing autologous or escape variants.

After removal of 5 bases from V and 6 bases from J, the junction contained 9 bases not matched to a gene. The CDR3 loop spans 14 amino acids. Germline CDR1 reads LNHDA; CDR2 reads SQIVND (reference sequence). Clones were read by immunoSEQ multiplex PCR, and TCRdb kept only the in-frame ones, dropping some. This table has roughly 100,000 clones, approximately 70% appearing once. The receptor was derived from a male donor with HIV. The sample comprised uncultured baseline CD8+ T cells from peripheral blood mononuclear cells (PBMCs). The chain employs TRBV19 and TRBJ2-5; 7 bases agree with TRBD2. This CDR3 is CASSLSGAEKTQYF. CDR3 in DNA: TGTGCCAGTAGTCTGAGCGGGGCGGAGAAGACCCAGTACTTC.